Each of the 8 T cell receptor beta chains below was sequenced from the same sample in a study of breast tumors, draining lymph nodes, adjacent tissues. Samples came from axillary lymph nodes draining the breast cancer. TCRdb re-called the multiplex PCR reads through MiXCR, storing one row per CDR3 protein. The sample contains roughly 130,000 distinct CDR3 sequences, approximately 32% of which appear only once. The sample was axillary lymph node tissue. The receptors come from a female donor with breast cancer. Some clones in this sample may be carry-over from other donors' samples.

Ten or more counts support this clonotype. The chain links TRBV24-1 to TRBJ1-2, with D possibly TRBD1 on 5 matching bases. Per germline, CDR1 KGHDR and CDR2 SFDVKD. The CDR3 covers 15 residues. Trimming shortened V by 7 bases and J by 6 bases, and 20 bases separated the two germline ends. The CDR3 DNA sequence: TGTGCCACCAGCCCCGCCCAGGGCGCGCCGGATGGCTACACCTTC. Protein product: CATSPAQGAPDGYTF.

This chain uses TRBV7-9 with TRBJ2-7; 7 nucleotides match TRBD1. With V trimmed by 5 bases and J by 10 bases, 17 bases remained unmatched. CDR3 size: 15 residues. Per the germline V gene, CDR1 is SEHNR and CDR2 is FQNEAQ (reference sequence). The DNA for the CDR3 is TGTGCCAGCAGCCCCCAGACAGGGATCTCCTACAAACAGTACTTC. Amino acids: CASSPQTGISYKQYF. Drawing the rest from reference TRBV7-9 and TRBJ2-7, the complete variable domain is DTGVSQNPRHKITKRGQNVTFRCDPISEHNRLYWYRQTLGQGPEFLTYFQNEAQLEKSRLLSDRFSAERPKGSFSTLEIQRTEQGDSAMYLCASSPQTGISYKQYFGPGTRLTVT.

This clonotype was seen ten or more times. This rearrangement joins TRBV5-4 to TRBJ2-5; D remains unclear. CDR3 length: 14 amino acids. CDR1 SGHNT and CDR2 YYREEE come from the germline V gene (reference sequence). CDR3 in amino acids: CGCTYHLGSETQYF. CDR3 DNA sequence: TGTGGATGCACCTACCATTTGGGGTCCGAGACCCAGTACTTC.

The CDR3 is CASSFRGGGWYNEQFF. CDR3 in DNA: TGTGCCAGCAGTTTTCGGGGGGGGGGTTGGTACAATGAGCAGTTCTTC. The rearrangement links TRBV7-3 to TRBJ2-1; 8 bases agree with TRBD2. The V gene's germline CDR1 is SGHTA and CDR2 FQGTGA. CDR3 length: 16 amino acids. The J segment lost 4 bases and the V segment lost 6 bases, leaving 11 bases of the junction unmatched.

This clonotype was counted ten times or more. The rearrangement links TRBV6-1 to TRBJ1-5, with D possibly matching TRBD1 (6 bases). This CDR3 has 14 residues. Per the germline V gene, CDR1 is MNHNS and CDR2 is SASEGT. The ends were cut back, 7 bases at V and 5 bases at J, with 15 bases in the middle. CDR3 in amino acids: CASNTWGADQPQHF. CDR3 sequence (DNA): TGTGCCAGCAATACTTGGGGGGCCGATCAGCCCCAGCATTTT.

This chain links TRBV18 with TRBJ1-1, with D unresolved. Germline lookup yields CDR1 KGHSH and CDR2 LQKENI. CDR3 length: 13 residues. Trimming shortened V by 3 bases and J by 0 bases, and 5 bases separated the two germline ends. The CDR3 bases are TGTGCCAGCTCACCTACATTGAACACTGAAGCTTTCTTT. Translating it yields CASSPTLNTEAFF.

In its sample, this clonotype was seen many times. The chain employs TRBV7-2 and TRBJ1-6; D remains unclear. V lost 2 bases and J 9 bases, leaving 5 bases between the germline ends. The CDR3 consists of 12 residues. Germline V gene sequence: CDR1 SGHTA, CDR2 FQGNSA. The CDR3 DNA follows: TGTGCCAGCAGCTTACTGGGTTCACCCCTCCACTTT. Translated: CASSLLGSPLHF.

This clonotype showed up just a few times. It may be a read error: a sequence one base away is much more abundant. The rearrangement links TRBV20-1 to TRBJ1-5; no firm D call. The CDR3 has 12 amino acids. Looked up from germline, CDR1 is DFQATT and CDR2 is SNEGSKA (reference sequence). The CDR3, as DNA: TGCAGTGCTAGCCGTCCCAATCAGCCCCCGCATTTT. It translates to CSASRPNQPPHF.